This TCR beta chain emerged from a study of blood T cell repertoires in COVID-19. The CDR3 is 13 amino acids. J lost 8 bases, V lost 2 bases, and 5 bases had no gene match. The germline V gene has CDR1 LGHDT and CDR2 YNNKEL (reference sequence). Using immunoSEQ multiplex PCR, the repertoire was profiled, and TCRdb retains in-frame clones only, with some absent. The sample contains approximately 220,000 clones, roughly 85% of which appear only once. The TCR was taken from a woman in her fifties or sixties who had been exposed to COVID-19. The chain employs TRBV3-1 (or the pseudogene TRBV3-2) and TRBJ1-2; 7 bases agree with TRBD1. Sequencing was performed on PBMCs or T cells enriched from blood (not recorded which). CDR3 residues: CASSQLRGSGYTF. As DNA, the CDR3 is TGTGCCAGCAGCCAACTCAGGGGGAGCGGCTACACCTTC.